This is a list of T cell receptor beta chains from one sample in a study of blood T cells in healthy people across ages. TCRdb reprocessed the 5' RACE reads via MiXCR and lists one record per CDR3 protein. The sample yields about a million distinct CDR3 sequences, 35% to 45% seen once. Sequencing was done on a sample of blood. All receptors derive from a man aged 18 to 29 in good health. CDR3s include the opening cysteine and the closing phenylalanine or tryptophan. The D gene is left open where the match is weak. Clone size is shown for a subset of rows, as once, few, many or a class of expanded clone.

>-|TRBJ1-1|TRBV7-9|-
TGTGCCAGCAGCACCCTACAGAGGACGAACACTGAAGCTTTCTTT
CASSTLQRTNTEAFF
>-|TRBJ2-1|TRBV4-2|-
TGTGCCAGCAGCCATCAAAGGGCCTCCTACAATGAGCAGTTCTTC
CASSHQRASYNEQFF
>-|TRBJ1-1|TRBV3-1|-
TGTGCCAGCAGCCAAGATTATCGGGAGTCCCTCACTGAAGCTTTCTTT
CASSQDYRESLTEAFF
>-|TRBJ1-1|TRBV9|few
TGTGCCAGCAGCAGGGAGGGGGTAAGCACTGAAGCTTTCTTT
CASSREGVSTEAFF
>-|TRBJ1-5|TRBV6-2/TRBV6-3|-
TGTGCCAGCCGGAGGGTAAGCAATCAGCCCCAGCATTTT
CASRRVSNQPQHF
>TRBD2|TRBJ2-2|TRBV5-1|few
TGCGCCAGCAGCTTACCGGGGCCGGGAGGAACCGGGGAGCTGTTTTTT
CASSLPGPGGTGELFF
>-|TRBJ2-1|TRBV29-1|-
TGCAGCGGGGCTAGCTATGAGCAGTTCTTC
CSGASYEQFF
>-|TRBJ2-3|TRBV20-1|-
TGCAGTGCTAGAGATTCGGGCGGGGGCTCCAGGGATACGCAGTATTTT
CSARDSGGGSRDTQYF
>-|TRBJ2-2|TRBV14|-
TGTGCCAGCAGCCAAGAGTACAGCTCCGGGGAGCTGTTTTTT
CASSQEYSSGELFF
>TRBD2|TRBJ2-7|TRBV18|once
TGTGCCAGCTCATCACGACTAGCGGGGAGTATCAACGAGCAGTACTTC
CASSSRLAGSINEQYF
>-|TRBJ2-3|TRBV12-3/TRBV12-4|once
TGTGCCAGCAGTCCGGTTACCCCAGATACGCAGTATTTT
CASSPVTPDTQYF
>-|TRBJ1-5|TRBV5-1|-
TGCGCCAGCAGCGTGGTGGTAGGACAGCCCCAGCATTTT
CASSVVVGQPQHF
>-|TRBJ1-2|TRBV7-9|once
TGTGCCAGTGCTCAAGGGGTAGGAGGCTACACCTTC
CASAQGVGGYTF
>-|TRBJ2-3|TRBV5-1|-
TGCGCCAGCAGCTTGGCGATCGGGACAGATACGCAGTATTTT
CASSLAIGTDTQYF
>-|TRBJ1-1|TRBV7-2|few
TGTGCCAGCAGCCTAAGCCCCACTGAAGCTTTCTTT
CASSLSPTEAFF
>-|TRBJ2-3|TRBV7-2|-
TGTGCCAGCAGCAAGGGACACCTCACAGATACGCAGTATTTT
CASSKGHLTDTQYF
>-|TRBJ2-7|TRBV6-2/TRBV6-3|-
TGTGCCAGCAGTTACTCGGCAAACAATGAGCAGTACTTC
CASSYSANNEQYF
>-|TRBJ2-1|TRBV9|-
TGTGCCAGCAGCGTAGAGTTTAGAGGAAATGAGCAGTTCTTC
CASSVEFRGNEQFF
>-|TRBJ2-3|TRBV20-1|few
TGCAGTGCTCCGAGGGGTCGAGATACGCAGTATTTT
CSAPRGRDTQYF
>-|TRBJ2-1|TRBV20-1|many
TGCAGTGCTTACCAGGGAAATGAGCAGTTCTTC
CSAYQGNEQFF
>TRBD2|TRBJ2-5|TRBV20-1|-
TGCAGTGCTATAGCGGGGGACCTCCAAGAGACCCGGTACTTC
CSAIAGDLQETRYF
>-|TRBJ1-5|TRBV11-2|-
TGTGCCAGCAGCCTAACCCCCTGGGGTCAGCCCCAGCATTTT
CASSLTPWGQPQHF
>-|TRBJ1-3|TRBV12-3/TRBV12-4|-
TGTGCCAGCGGTCAATCCTCTGGAAACACCATATATTTT
CASGQSSGNTIYF
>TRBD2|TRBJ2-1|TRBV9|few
TGTGCCAGCAGCGCTAGCGGGGGGTACAATGAGCAGTTCTTC
CASSASGGYNEQFF
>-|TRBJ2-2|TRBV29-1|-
TGCGCCGAACAGCCGAACACCGGGGAGCTGTTTTTT
CAEQPNTGELFF
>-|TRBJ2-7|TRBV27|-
TGTGCCAGCAGTTTATCGTGGACAGACTACGAGCAGTACTTC
CASSLSWTDYEQYF
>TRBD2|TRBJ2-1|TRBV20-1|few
TGCAGTGCTAGAGAAAATAGCGGGGGTAATGAGCAGTTCTTC
CSARENSGGNEQFF
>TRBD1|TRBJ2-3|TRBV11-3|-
TGTGCCAGCAGCTTAGAAGGGGGCCAAAGCACAGATACGCAGTATTTT
CASSLEGGQSTDTQYF
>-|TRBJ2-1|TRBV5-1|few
TGCGCCAGCAGCTTGGCCCCCGGTGAGCAGTTCTTC
CASSLAPGEQFF
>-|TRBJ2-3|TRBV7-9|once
TGTGCCAGCAGCTCGAGACTAGAAGCGGCAGATACGCAGTATTTT
CASSSRLEAADTQYF
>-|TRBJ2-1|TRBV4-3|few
TGCGCCAGCAGCCCCGGCCCGATGGATGAGCAGTTCTTC
CASSPGPMDEQFF